Sequencing of this T cell receptor (beta chain) was carried out in a study of vaccination and CD4 T cells after COVID-19. Study-wide context: Convalescents were six males and four females, two of them Hispanic.

This clonotype was seen a few times. Antigen specificity is unknown. Treatment indicated: approximately nine-day PBMC culture with coronavirus spike peptide pools or control peptides (ViraFEST assay). Cells received half-medium changes with fresh IL-2 medium on days 3 and 7. Cultured CD4+ T cell DNA was sequenced using the Oncomine TCR Beta short-read assay. MiXCR, applied by TCRdb to the PCR reads, yields one record per CDR3 protein. The sample has around 10,000 distinct CDR3 sequences; around 41% are singletons. The sample was CD4+ T cells from blood, cultured in vitro. This TCR derives from a human donor who had recovered from COVID-19.

The CDR3 bases are TGCGCCAGCAGCTCGGACAGGGGTTTCTATGGCTACACCTTC. This translates into CASSSDRGFYGYTF. This chain links TRBV5-1 with TRBJ1-2, with 9 bases aligning to TRBD1. Germline CDR1 is SGHRS and CDR2 is YFSETQ. The CDR3 is 14 residues long. Trimming took 3 bases from V and 4 from J; bases not matched to a gene: 4.